This T cell receptor (beta chain) originates from a study of T cells expressing NK-cell markers. Study-wide context: Cells sorted as CD3+CD56+NKG2C+, CD3+CD56+NKG2C- and CD3+CD56-NKG2C+ T cells supplied the TCR beta repertoires. Seven HCMV-seropositive donors and one seronegative donor made up the eight sequenced donors. Study findings and constraints: The study found these clonotypes also leading the CD3+CD56-NKG2C+ fraction in several donors.

About this clonotype itself: Its antigen is not identified.

TCRdb re-called the 5' RACE reads and shows each CDR3 protein once, DNA omitted. This listing includes about 260,000 distinct CDR3 sequences. Sequenced: blood T cells: a sorted CD56 or NKG2C T cell subset, CD4+ or CD8+ T cells, or bulk PBMC T cells (not recorded which). The receptor's source is a man aged 18 to 29 in good health.

The chain's CDR3 is CASSRGLAQNEQFF. This chain joins TRBV5-1 and TRBJ2-1; TCRdb selects TRBD2, and the lack of DNA leaves this call unchecked. The germline CDR1 and CDR2 sequences are SGHRS and YFSETQ. This CDR3 is 14 amino acids long.